The clone carrying this T cell receptor beta chain was observed a single time. Its specificity is unknown. Donors gave about 10 milliliters of peripheral blood apiece. These data originate in a study of blood T cells in healthy people across ages. Whole-study findings and limits: Calculation of diversity from one million T cells yielded estimates considered to be underestimates. Among long-lived donors, naive CD4+ cells were more numerous and diversity higher than in aged donors.

Through a sample-barcoded 5' primer and a J-beta primer mix, a second PCR was run for roughly 7 to 11 cycles. Via MiXCR, TCRdb re-called the 5' RACE reads, giving one row per CDR3 protein. The sample includes over a million distinct CDR3 sequences, roughly 59% of them seen just once. The receptor comes from a man aged 18 to 29 in good health. Sequencing input: blood.

The CDR3, as DNA: TGTGCCAGCCGCCCGGGTACTAGCGTTTCCAATGAGCAGTTCTTC. This sequence encodes CASRPGTSVSNEQFF. The V gene is TRBV7-9, the J gene TRBJ2-1, with 7 bases lining up with TRBD2. This CDR3 spans 15 amino acids. With 8 bases clipped from V and 6 bases from J, the junction kept 13 bases outside the gene matches. Looked up from germline, CDR1 is SEHNR and CDR2 is FQNEAQ (reference sequence).